This T cell receptor beta chain came from a study of monozygotic twins with inflammatory bowel disease. Findings and caveats of the study: Among IBD patients, TCRbeta diversity (inverse Simpson) was lower than in healthy co-twins.

The template switching step added UMIs that contained a 6-nucleotide sample barcode. TCRdb re-called the 5' RACE reads; one entry per CDR3 protein, DNA not given. The sample yields 150,000 to 200,000 distinct CDR3 sequences, of which the top ten take up over 2.5%. The length of the CDR3 is 17 residues. On this clonotype itself: Its antigen remains unknown.

This TCR was recovered from a human donor with ulcerative colitis or Crohn's disease, or a healthy co-twin of an affected twin (not recorded which). The rearrangement joins TRBV12-3 or TRBV12-4 to TRBJ2-7; TCRdb indicates TRBD2, and absent DNA this call remains unverified. The sequenced sample consisted of blood. The CDR3 region is CASSLERLAGLVNEQYF.